These 10 T cell receptor beta chains share one sample of origin, sequenced in a study of cytomegalovirus exposure and HLA in healthy donors. PCR employed 60 Vbeta and 13 Jbeta primers. Generated by immunoSEQ multiplex PCR, the TCRdb table keeps only in-frame clones and is missing some. The sample lists under 200,000 clones, 70% to 85% occurring once. Sequenced material: PBMCs. The source is a man in his forties or fifties in good health and CMV-seropositive.

This chain uses TRBV5-6 with TRBJ2-5; tentatively, D is TRBD1 (5 bases). V lost 0 bases, J lost 5 bases, and 8 bases lay in between. Per germline, CDR1 SGHDT and CDR2 YYEEEE. The CDR3 is 13 residues long. The CDR3 DNA reads as TGTGCCAGCAGCTTGGGACAGTGGGAGACCCAGTACTTC. It translates to CASSLGQWETQYF.

This rearrangement joins TRBV30 to TRBJ2-7; TRBD1 aligns across 8 bases. Trimming cost V 0 bases and J 3 bases; bases outside gene matches: 4. The CDR3 runs to 14 residues. The germline V gene encodes CDR1 GTSNPN and CDR2 SVGIG (reference sequence). The chain's CDR3 is CAWSVARGLYEQYF. The CDR3, as DNA: TGTGCCTGGAGTGTAGCCAGGGGGCTCTACGAGCAGTACTTC.

As to this clone: One end of the junction does not line up with germline, which may come from a read error. J is TRBJ2-5 and V is TRBV7-3; 7 bases match TRBD1. Germline V gene lookup returns CDR1 SGHTA and CDR2 FQGTGA. This CDR3 is 16 amino acids long. In DNA form, the CDR3 reads TGTGCCAGCAGATTAACGGGGACAGTATTACAAGAGACCCAGTACTTC. It specifies CASRLTGTVLQETQYF. The full variable domain, its missing parts supplied by reference TRBV7-3 and TRBJ2-5, is GAGVSQTPSNKVTEKGKYVELRCDPISGHTALYWYRQSLGQGPEFLIYFQGTGAADDSGLPNDRFFAVRPEGSVSTLKIQRTERGDSAVYLCASRLTGTVLQETQYFGPGTRLLVL.

The J gene is TRBJ1-2, the V gene TRBV28; D is uncertain. V shed 6 bases and J shed 4 bases, with 12 bases lying between them. The CDR3 contains 13 residues. Germline V gene data show CDR1 as MDHEN and CDR2 as SYDVKM. The CDR3 coding sequence is TGTGCCAGCAGGTCCGGGGTAGGCTATGGCTACACCTTC. It yields the protein CASRSGVGYGYTF.

A few counts support this clone. The rearrangement links TRBV4-3 to TRBJ2-5; 10 bases are shared with TRBD2. From germline, CDR1 is LGHNA and CDR2 YSLEER. The J segment lost 5 bases and the V segment lost 1 base, leaving 10 bases of the junction unmatched. There are 17 residues in the CDR3. The CDR3 is CASSQVVSGGSMETQYF. CDR3 in DNA: TGCGCCAGCAGCCAAGTGGTTAGCGGGGGGTCAATGGAGACCCAGTACTTC.

The V call is TRBV19, the J call TRBJ2-3; 11 nucleotides line up with TRBD1. Germline CDR1 and CDR2: LNHDA and SQIVND (reference sequence). CDR3 length: 16 residues. V shed 6 bases, J shed 5 bases, and the junction held 10 bases outside the gene matches. CDR3 DNA sequence: TGTGCCAGTAGCAACGTAGGACAGGGGGCTCAAGATACGCAGTATTTT. It codes for CASSNVGQGAQDTQYF.

The rearrangement uses TRBV9 and TRBJ1-6; D might be TRBD1 (5 bases). The CDR3 runs 12 residues. The V end lost 7 bases, the J end lost 8 bases, and 10 bases lay between the germline ends. Germline CDR1 and CDR2: SGDLS and YYNGEE. The CDR3 bases are TGTGCCAGCGGGGGAGGTCATTCACCCCTCCACTTT. It specifies CASGGGHSPLHF. The full variable domain, with the rest looked up from reference TRBV9 and TRBJ1-6, is DSGVTQTPKHLITATGQRVTLRCSPRSGDLSVYWYQQSLDQGLQFLIQYYNGEERAKGNILERFSAQQFPDLHSELNLSSLELGDSALYFCASGGGHSPLHFGNGTRLTVT.

V gene TRBV5-6 combines with J gene TRBJ2-1; perhaps TRBD1 as D (5 bases). This CDR3 has 15 residues. V was clipped by 1 base and J by 7 bases, with 15 bases between them. Germline CDR1 and CDR2: SGHDT and YYEEEE. CDR3 sequence (DNA): TGTGCCAGCAGCTTGTGGACAAATCATGGGAATGAGCAGTTCTTC. Translated, it gives CASSLWTNHGNEQFF.

This chain connects TRBV10-3 to TRBJ1-1; 7 bases match TRBD1. The V gene's germline CDR1 is ENHRY and CDR2 SYGVKD. The CDR3 is made up of 15 amino acids. Losses at the gene ends were 6 bases for V and 7 bases for J; bases not matched to a gene: 14. In DNA form, the CDR3 reads TGTGCCATCAGCGCTTATCCGGGACAGCTTATTGAAGCTTTCTTT. This encodes CAISAYPGQLIEAFF.

This clone was counted a few times. The chain combines TRBV10-3 with TRBJ2-1; TRBD1 matches at 9 bases. Germline values: CDR1 ENHRY, CDR2 SYGVKD. V lost 6 bases, J lost 9 bases, and 12 bases stayed unmatched. The CDR3 sequence is 15 residues long. The CDR3: CAIRDRDRVGSEQFF. In DNA, the CDR3 is TGTGCCATCAGGGATCGGGACAGGGTAGGTTCTGAGCAGTTCTTC.